This TCR beta chain was found in a study of resident and recirculating memory T cells in vitiligo. Profiled with immunoSEQ multiplex PCR; TCRdb holds only in-frame clones, not every one. The table includes tens of thousands of clones, approximately 90% detected once. V was pared by 9 bases and J by 5 bases, with 11 bases of the junction left unmatched. CDR1 is MDHEN and CDR2 is SYDVKM in the germline V gene. This CDR3 comprises 14 residues. Sequenced input: blood. The chain links TRBV28 to TRBJ2-7; 9 nucleotides align to TRBD1. This TCR was recovered from a male donor with vitiligo. CDR3 region: CASPPGQGSNEQYF. CDR3 DNA: TGTGCCAGTCCACCGGGACAGGGTAGCAACGAGCAGTACTTC.